This T cell receptor (beta chain) emerged from a study of response to subunit inactivated influenza vaccine. General study points: There was a suggestion from the authors that each seasonal influenza vaccination recruits few new T cells.

Each CDR3 protein is one row after TCRdb ran MiXCR on the RT-PCR reads. The sample carries 550,000 to 800,000 distinct CDR3 sequences, 15% to 19% recorded once. In germline, CDR1 is SEHNR, CDR2 FQNEAQ (reference sequence). The CDR3 sequence is 14 residues long. As to this clonotype: What it recognizes is unknown. The junction does not match germline at one end; this may be a read error.

The clonotype was recovered from a man aged 45-60 years who received an inactivated influenza vaccine. Material: PBMCs from blood, obtained about 11 days after vaccination. The gene calls are TRBV7-9 and TRBJ2-3; TRBD2 agrees at 8 bases. CDR3 coding DNA: TGTGCCAGCTGCTTAGCGGGGATTTCAGATACGCAGTATTTT. Its translation is CASCLAGISDTQYF.